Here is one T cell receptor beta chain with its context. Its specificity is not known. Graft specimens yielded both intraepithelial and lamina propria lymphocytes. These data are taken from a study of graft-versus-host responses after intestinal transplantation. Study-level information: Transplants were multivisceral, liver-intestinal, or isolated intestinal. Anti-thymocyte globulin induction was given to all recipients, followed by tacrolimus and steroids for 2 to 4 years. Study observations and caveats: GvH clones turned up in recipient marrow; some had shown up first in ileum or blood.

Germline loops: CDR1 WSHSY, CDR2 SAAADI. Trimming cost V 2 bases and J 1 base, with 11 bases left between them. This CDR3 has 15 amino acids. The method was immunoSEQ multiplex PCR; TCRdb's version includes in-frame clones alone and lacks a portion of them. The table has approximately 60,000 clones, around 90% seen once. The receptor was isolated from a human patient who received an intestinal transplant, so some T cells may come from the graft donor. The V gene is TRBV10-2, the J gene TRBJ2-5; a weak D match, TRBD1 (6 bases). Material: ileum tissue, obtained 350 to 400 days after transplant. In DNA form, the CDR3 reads TGCGCCAGCAGTGAGCGGACAGCGATCCAAGAGACCCAGTACTTC. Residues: CASSERTAIQETQYF.